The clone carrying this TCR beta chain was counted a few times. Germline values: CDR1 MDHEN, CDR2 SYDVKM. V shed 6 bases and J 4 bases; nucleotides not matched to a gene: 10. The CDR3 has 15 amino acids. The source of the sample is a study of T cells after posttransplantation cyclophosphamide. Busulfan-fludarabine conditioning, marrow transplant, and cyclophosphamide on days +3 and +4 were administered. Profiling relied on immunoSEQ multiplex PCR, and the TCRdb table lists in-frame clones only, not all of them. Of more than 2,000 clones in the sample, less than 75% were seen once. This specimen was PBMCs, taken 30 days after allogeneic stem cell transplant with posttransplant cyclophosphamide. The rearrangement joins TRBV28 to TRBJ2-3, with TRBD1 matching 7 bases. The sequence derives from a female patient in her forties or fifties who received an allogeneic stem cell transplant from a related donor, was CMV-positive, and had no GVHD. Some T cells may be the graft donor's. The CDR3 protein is CASRSPGQASDTQYF. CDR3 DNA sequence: TGTGCCAGCAGATCCCCCGGACAGGCGTCAGATACGCAGTATTTT.